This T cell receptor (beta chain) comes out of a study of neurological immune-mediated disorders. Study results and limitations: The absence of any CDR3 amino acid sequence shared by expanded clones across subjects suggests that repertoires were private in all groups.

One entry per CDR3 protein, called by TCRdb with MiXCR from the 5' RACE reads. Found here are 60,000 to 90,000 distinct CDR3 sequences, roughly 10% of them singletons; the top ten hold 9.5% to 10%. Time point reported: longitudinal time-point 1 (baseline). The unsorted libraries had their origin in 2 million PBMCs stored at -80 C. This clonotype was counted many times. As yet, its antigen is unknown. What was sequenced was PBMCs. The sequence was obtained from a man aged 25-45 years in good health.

CDR3 coding DNA: TGCAGTGCCCGGACAGACTCCTACGAGCAGTACTTC. Its translation is CSARTDSYEQYF. The chain recombines TRBV20-1 with TRBJ2-7; TRBD1 is a possible D gene (6 bases). The CDR3 length is 12 residues. The germline CDR1 and CDR2 sequences are DFQATT and SNEGSKA (reference sequence). V dropped 6 bases and J dropped 0 bases, with 9 bases sitting between them.